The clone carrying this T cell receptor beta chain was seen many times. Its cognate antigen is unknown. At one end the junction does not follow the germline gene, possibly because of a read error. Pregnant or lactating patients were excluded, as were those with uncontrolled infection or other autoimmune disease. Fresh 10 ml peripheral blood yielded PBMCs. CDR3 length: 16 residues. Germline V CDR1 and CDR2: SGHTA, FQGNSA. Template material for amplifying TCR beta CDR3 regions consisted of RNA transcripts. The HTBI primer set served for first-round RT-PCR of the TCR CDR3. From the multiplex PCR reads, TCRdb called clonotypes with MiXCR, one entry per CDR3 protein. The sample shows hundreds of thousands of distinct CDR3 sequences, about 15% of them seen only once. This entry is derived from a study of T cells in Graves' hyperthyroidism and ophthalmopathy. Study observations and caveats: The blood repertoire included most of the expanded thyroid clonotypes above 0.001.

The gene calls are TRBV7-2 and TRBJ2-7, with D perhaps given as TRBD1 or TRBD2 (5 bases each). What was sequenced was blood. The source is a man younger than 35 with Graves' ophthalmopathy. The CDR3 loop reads CASSLLVQGEDYQQYF. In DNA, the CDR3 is TGTGCCAGCAGCTTATTGGTCCAGGGCGAAGACTACCAGCAGTACTTC.